These 17 T cell receptor beta chains share one sample of origin, sequenced in a study of technical replicates of blood from a handful of donors. The repertoire was sequenced with immunoSEQ multiplex PCR; TCRdb's copy has only in-frame clones and lacks some. The sample holds some 77,000 clones, 95% to 97% seen once. The sample was T cells isolated from PBMCs. All receptors come from a human donor in good health.

The rearrangement joins TRBV6-5 to TRBJ2-1, with 10 bases that match TRBD2. The V and J ends lost 7 bases and 7 bases, in that order; junction bases with no gene match: 10. The germline V gene has CDR1 MNHEY and CDR2 SVGAGI. The CDR3 is 15 residues long. Written as DNA, the CDR3 is TGTGCCAGCACCAAAAGCGGGAGGGCCGGAAATGAGCAGTTCTTC. As protein: CASTKSGRAGNEQFF.

V gene TRBV4-2 combines with J gene TRBJ2-7; a possible D gene is TRBD1 (6 bases). The CDR3 is made up of 14 amino acids. The V end lost 4 bases, the J end lost 5 bases, and 15 bases lay between the germline ends. Germline V gene sequence: CDR1 LGHNA, CDR2 YNFKEQ. The CDR3, as DNA: TGTGCCAGCAGCCGGGACGTACAGGGCCACGAGCAGTACTTC. It codes for CASSRDVQGHEQYF.

This clone showed up just once. The chain couples TRBV4-1 to TRBJ2-1; 7 bases fit TRBD1. The CDR3 contains 15 residues. From germline, CDR1 is MGHRA and CDR2 YSYEKL. V lost 4 bases, J lost 4 bases, and 7 bases stayed unmatched. The CDR3 protein is CASSRTGTAYNEQFF. The CDR3 DNA is TGCGCCAGCAGCCGCACCGGGACAGCTTACAATGAGCAGTTCTTC.

The gene calls are TRBV6-1 and TRBJ2-1, with D perhaps matching TRBD2 (7 bases). Germline V CDR1 and CDR2: MNHNS, SASEGT. The V end lost 4 bases, the J end lost 5 bases, and 15 bases lay between the germline ends. The CDR3 runs 15 residues. The CDR3 is CASSVDGGHHNEQFF. As DNA, the CDR3 is TGTGCCAGCAGTGTGGACGGGGGGCACCACAATGAGCAGTTCTTC.

The chain employs TRBV30 and TRBJ1-1; D is possibly TRBD1 (5 bases). The CDR3 spans 13 residues. Germline lookup yields CDR1 GTSNPN and CDR2 SVGIG (reference sequence). Between the trimmed V and J ends, which lost 1 base and 1 base, there was a span of 7 bases. This chain's CDR3 is CAWSGGANTEAFF. The CDR3 coding sequence is TGTGCCTGGAGTGGGGGCGCGAACACTGAAGCTTTCTTT.

The gene calls are TRBV11-2 and TRBJ2-7, with unresolved D. This CDR3 has 11 amino acids. Germline-derived CDR1 and CDR2 are SGHAT and FQNNGV. V was clipped by 5 bases and J by 3 bases, with 5 bases between them. The CDR3 DNA follows: TGTGCCAGCAGCCACAGCTACGAGCAGTACTTC. Encoded protein: CASSHSYEQYF.

The V and J genes are TRBV19 and TRBJ2-3, with 9 bases lining up with TRBD2. The CDR3 extends over 14 amino acids. Germline loops: CDR1 LNHDA, CDR2 SQIVND (reference sequence). V lost 5 bases to trimming and J lost 3 bases; unmatched junction nucleotides: 3. The CDR3 protein is CASSLAGATDTQYF. CDR3 bases: TGTGCCAGTAGTTTAGCGGGAGCTACAGATACGCAGTATTTT.

V and J are TRBV5-4 and TRBJ1-2, with D maybe TRBD1 (6 bases). The V end was cut by 2 bases, the J end by 0 bases, with 11 bases between. Per germline, CDR1 SGHNT and CDR2 YYREEE (reference sequence). The CDR3 is 15 amino acids. The CDR3 loop is CASSFWGLSNYGYTF. For the CDR3, the DNA is TGTGCCAGCAGCTTTTGGGGGCTCTCTAACTATGGCTACACCTTC.

On this clone: The junction differs from germline at one of its ends, possibly a read error. The rearrangement joins TRBV7-3 to TRBJ2-1; TRBD2 aligns across 13 bases. Germline V CDR1 and CDR2: SGHTA, FQGTGA. This CDR3 is 15 amino acids long. The CDR3 reads CASSLTSGRGNEQFF. For the CDR3, the DNA is TGTGCCAGCAGCCTAACTAGCGGGAGGGGTAATGAGCAGTTCTTC.

This chain uses TRBV7-2 with TRBJ2-1; TRBD2 agrees at 7 bases. The V gene's germline CDR1 is SGHTA and CDR2 FQGNSA. The CDR3 has 14 amino acids. V trimming: 5 bases; J trimming: 9 bases; junction bases outside the gene matches: 10. The DNA for the CDR3 is TGTGCCAGCAGCGCCAATGGACTAGTTGGTGAGCAGTTCTTC. It encodes CASSANGLVGEQFF.

The J gene is TRBJ1-1, the V gene TRBV11-1; D uncertain. The CDR3 consists of 13 residues. The ends were cut back, 5 bases at V and 4 bases at J, with 11 bases in the middle. Germline-derived CDR1 and CDR2 are SGHAT and FQDESV (reference sequence). CDR3 nucleotides: TGTGCCAGCAGCCGAGAGGCGGCCACTGAAGCTTTCTTT. Its translation is CASSREAATEAFF.

This sequence joins TRBV7-9 and TRBJ1-1; D uncertain. This CDR3 is built from 13 residues. The germline CDR1 and CDR2 sequences are SEHNR and FQNEAQ (reference sequence). Trimming stripped 7 bases from V and 3 bases from J, with 12 bases between. CDR3 nucleotide sequence: TGTGCCAGCACCCTACTACAAGACACTGAAGCTTTCTTT. It specifies CASTLLQDTEAFF.

This chain connects TRBV27 to TRBJ2-2, with D perhaps TRBD1 (5 bases). Trimming stripped 0 bases from V and 5 bases from J, with 7 bases between. The CDR3 length is 14 residues. From germline, CDR1 is MNHEY and CDR2 SMNVEV (reference sequence). Here the CDR3 reads CASSLSGRTGELFF. In DNA form, the CDR3 reads TGTGCCAGCAGTTTATCGGGGCGGACCGGGGAGCTGTTTTTT.

V gene TRBV29-1 combines with J gene TRBJ2-1; tentative D call: TRBD2 (5 bases). This CDR3 is 12 amino acids long. CDR1 and CDR2 (germline): SQVTM, ANQGSEA. The ends were cut back, 3 bases at V and 5 bases at J, with 8 bases in the middle. Written as DNA, the CDR3 is TGCAGCGTTGATCTAGCCGACAATGAGCAGTTCTTC. It encodes CSVDLADNEQFF.

This sequence joins TRBV7-3 and TRBJ2-3; TRBD2 might be the D (6 bases). Germline CDR1 reads SGHTA; CDR2 reads FQGTGA. The germline V and J ends were trimmed by 3 bases and 3 bases, with 10 bases remaining between them. The CDR3 sequence is 14 residues long. CDR3 residues: CASSFNAGTDTQYF. The CDR3 DNA reads as TGTGCCAGCAGCTTTAATGCGGGAACAGATACGCAGTATTTT. The whole variable domain, filled in from reference TRBV7-3 and TRBJ2-3, reads GAGVSQTPSNKVTEKGKYVELRCDPISGHTALYWYRQSLGQGPEFLIYFQGTGAADDSGLPNDRFFAVRPEGSVSTLKIQRTERGDSAVYLCASSFNAGTDTQYFGPGTRLTVL.

The chain recombines TRBV7-8 with TRBJ2-3; 8 bases are a match to TRBD2. With 6 bases clipped from V and 6 bases from J, the junction kept 14 bases outside the gene matches. The germline V gene has CDR1 SGHVS and CDR2 FQNEAQ. CDR3 length: 16 amino acids. CDR3 DNA sequence: TGTGCCAGCAGATTATTGGGACTAGTGTTTATGGATACGCAGTATTTT. Its protein product is CASRLLGLVFMDTQYF.

The chain carries TRBV19 and TRBJ1-2; D might be TRBD1 (5 bases). There are 13 residues in the CDR3. Germline loops: CDR1 LNHDA, CDR2 SQIVND (reference sequence). V was cut by 3 bases and J by 4 bases, with 9 bases left in between. The CDR3 sequence: CASSILGGYGYTF. CDR3 coding DNA: TGTGCCAGTAGTATTCTGGGGGGCTATGGCTACACCTTC.